This T cell receptor (beta chain) was sequenced for a study of shared clonotypes between healthy human individuals. Study-level findings and limits: Only blood was sampled, and tissue TCR repertoires likely differ from blood ones. Estimated richness was generally greater in naive than memory subsets. Limitation of the genetic and exposure-history diversity represented came from the few donors.

The CDR3 runs 15 residues. V was pared by 5 bases and J by 8 bases, with 21 bases between. CDR1 and CDR2 (germline): MDHEN, SYDVKM. The method was immunoSEQ multiplex PCR; TCRdb's version includes in-frame clones alone and lacks a portion of them. The sample has some 980,000 clones; 76% are singletons. About this clone itself: Its antigen is not identified.

Division of CD4+ cells produced a CD45RA+ naive subset and a CD45RA-negative memory subset. The sequenced sample was memory CD4+ T cells sorted from blood. Described subset: CD45RA-negative fraction. The chain joins TRBV28 to TRBJ1-2; D remains ambiguous. The origin of this receptor is a man between 18 and 35 years old in good health. CDR3 coding DNA: TGTGCCAGCAGTCTCCCTGTTGGGTCTTCGCGAGGCTACACCTTC. It yields the protein CASSLPVGSSRGYTF.